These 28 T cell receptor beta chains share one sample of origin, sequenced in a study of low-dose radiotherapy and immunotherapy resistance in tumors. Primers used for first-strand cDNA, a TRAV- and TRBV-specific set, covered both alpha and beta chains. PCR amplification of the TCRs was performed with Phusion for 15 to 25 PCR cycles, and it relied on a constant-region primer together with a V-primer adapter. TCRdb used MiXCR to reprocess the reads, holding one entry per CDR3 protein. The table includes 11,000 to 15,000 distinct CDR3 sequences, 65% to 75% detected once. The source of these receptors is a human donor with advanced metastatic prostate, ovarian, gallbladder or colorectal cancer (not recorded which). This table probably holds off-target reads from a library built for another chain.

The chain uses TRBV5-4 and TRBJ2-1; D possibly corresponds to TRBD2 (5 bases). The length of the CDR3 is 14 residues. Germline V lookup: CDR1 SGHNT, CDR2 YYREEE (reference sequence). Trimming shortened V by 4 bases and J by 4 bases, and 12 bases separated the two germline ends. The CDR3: CASSEGGGYNEQFF. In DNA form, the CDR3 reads TGTGCCAGCAGCGAGGGTGGCGGGTACAATGAGCAGTTCTTC.

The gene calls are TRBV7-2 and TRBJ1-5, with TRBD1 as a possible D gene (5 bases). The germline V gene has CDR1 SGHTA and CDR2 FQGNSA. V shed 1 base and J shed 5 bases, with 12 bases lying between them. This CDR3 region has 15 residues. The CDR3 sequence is CASSLGGGVDQPQHF. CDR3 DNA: TGTGCCAGCAGCTTAGGGGGGGGGGTGGATCAGCCCCAGCATTTT.

The CDR3 DNA reads TGTGCCAGCAGTTACAGGGATGAAGCTTTCTTT. This gives the protein CASSYRDEAFF. This rearrangement joins TRBV6-8 to TRBJ1-1; D gene uncertain. Trimming removed 2 bases from V and 7 bases from J, with 5 bases in between. Germline CDR1 and CDR2: MNHGY and SAAAGT. This CDR3 contains 11 residues.

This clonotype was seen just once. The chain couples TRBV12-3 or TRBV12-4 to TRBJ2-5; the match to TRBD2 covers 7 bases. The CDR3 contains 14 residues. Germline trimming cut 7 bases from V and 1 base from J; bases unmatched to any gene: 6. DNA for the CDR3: TGTGCCAGCACCTACGGGGGGTTCCAAGAGACCCAGTACTTC. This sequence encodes CASTYGGFQETQYF.

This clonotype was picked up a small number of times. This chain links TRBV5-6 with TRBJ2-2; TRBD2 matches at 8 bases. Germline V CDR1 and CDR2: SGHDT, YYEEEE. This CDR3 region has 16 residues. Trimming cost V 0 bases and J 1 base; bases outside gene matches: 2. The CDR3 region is CASSLAAGGNTGELFF. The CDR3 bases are TGTGCCAGCAGCTTGGCCGCGGGGGGGAACACCGGGGAGCTGTTTTTT.

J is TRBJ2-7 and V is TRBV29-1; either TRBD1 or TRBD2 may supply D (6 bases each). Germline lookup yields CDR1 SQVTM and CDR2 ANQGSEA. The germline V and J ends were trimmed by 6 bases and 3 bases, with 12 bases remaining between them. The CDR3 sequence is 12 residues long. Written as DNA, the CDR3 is TGCAGCGTCGGTGGAGGGGGCTACGAGCAGTACTTC. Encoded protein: CSVGGGGYEQYF.

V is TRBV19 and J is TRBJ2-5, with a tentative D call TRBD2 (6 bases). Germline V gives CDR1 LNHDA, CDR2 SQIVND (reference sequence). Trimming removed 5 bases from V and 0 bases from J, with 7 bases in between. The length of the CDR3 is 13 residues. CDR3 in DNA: TGTGCCAGTAGTGCGGGGTACCAAGAGACCCAGTACTTC. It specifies CASSAGYQETQYF.

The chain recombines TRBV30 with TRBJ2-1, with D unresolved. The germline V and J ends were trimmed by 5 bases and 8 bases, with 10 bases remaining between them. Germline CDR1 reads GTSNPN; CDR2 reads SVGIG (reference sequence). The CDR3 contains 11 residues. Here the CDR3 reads CAWSARHEQFF. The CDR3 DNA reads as TGTGCCTGGTCCGCCAGGCATGAGCAGTTCTTC. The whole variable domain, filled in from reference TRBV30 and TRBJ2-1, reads SQTIHQWPATLVQPVGSPLSLECTVEGTSNPNLYWYRQAAGRGLQLLFYSVGIGQISSEVPQNLSASRPQDRQFILSSKKLLLSDSGFYLCAWSARHEQFFGPGTRLTVL.

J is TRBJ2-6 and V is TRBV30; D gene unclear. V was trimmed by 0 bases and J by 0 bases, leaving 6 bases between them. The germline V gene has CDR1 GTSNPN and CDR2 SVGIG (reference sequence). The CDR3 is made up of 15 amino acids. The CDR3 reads CAWSVHSSGANVLTF. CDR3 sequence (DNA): TGTGCCTGGAGTGTACACTCCTCTGGGGCCAACGTCCTGACTTTC.

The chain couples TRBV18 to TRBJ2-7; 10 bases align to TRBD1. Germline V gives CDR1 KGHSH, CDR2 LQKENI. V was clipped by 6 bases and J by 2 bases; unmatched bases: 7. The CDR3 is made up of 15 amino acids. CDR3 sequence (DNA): TGTGCCAGCTCCCCCGGGGACAGGGGAACCTACGAGCAGTACTTC. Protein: CASSPGDRGTYEQYF.

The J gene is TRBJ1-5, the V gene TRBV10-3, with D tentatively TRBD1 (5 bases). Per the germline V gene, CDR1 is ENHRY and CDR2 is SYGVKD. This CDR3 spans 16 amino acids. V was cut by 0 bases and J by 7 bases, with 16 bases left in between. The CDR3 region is CAISESRGAGSQPQHF. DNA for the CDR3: TGTGCCATCAGTGAGTCGAGAGGGGCAGGGAGCCAGCCCCAGCATTTT.

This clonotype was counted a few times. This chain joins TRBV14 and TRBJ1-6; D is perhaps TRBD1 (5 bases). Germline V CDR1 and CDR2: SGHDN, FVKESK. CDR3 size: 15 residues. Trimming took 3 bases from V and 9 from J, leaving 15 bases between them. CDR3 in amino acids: CASSQGLGVGSPLHF. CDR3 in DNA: TGTGCCAGCAGCCAGGGACTAGGGGTGGGTTCACCCCTCCACTTT.

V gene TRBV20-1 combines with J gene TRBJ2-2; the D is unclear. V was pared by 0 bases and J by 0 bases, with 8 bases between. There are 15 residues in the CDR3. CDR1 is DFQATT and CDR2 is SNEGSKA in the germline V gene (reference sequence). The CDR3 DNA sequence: TGCAGTGCTAGAGATAAGCTAACGAACACCGGGGAGCTGTTTTTT. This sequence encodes CSARDKLTNTGELFF.

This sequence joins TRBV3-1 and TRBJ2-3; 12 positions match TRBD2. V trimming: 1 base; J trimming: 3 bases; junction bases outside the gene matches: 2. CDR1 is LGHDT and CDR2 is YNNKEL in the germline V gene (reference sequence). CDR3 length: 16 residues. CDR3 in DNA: TGTGCCAGCAGCCAAGTGACTAGCGGGGGTACAGATACGCAGTATTTT. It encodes CASSQVTSGGTDTQYF.

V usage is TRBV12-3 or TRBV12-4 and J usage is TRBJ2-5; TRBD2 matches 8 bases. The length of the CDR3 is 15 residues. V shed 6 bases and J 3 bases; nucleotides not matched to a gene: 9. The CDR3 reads CASRVGGLDEETQYF. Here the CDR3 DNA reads TGTGCCAGCAGGGTAGGGGGACTAGACGAAGAGACCCAGTACTTC.

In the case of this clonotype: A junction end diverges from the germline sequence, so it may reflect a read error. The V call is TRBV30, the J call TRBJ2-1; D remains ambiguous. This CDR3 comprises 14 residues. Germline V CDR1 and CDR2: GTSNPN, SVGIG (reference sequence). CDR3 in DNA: TGTGCCTGGATCGAGAAATGGGTTACGAATGAGCAGTTCTTT. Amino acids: CAWIEKWVTNEQFF.

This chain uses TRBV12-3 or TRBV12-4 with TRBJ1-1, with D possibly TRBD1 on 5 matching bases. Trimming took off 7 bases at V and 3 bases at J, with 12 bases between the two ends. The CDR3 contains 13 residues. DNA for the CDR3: TGTGCCAGCAATCGGGACCGGCACACTGAAGCTTTCTTT. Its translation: CASNRDRHTEAFF.

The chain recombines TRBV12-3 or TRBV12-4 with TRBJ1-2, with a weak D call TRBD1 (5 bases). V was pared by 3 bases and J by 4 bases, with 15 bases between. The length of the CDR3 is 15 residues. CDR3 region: CASSFGSGTVYGYTF. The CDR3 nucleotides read TGTGCCAGCAGTTTTGGGTCAGGGACCGTCTATGGCTACACCTTC.

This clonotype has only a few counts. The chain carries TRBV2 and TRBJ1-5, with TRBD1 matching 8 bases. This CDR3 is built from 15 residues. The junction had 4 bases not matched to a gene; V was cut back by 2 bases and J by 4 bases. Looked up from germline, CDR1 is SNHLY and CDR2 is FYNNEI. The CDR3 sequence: CASSERTGPNQPQHF. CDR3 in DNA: TGTGCCAGCAGTGAAAGGACAGGGCCTAATCAGCCCCAGCATTTT.

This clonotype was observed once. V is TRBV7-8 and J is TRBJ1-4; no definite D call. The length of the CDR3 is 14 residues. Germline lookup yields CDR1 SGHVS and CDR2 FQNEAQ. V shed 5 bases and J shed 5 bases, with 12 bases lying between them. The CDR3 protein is CASSPVNQNEKLFF. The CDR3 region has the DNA TGTGCCAGCAGCCCCGTAAACCAGAATGAAAAACTGTTTTTT. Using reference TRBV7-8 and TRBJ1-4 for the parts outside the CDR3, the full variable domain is GAGVSQSPRYKVAKRGQDVALRCDPISGHVSLFWYQQALGQGPEFLTYFQNEAQLDKSGLPSDRFFAERPEGSVSTLKIQRTQQEDSAVYLCASSPVNQNEKLFFGSGTQLSVL.

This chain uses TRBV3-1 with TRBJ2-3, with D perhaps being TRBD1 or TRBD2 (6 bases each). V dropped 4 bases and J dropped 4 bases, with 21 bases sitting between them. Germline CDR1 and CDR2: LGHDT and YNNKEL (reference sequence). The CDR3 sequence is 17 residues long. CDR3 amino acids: CASSRNGEGGPSDTQYF. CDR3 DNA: TGTGCCAGCAGCCGGAACGGCGAGGGGGGCCCATCAGATACGCAGTATTTT.

CDR3 region: CASTPAKEDPSGYTF. The CDR3 DNA is TGTGCCAGCACCCCAGCTAAGGAGGACCCCTCCGGCTACACCTTC. The chain recombines TRBV12-3 or TRBV12-4 with TRBJ1-2; D gene uncertain. Trimming stripped 7 bases from V and 8 bases from J, with 23 bases between. This CDR3 region has 15 residues.

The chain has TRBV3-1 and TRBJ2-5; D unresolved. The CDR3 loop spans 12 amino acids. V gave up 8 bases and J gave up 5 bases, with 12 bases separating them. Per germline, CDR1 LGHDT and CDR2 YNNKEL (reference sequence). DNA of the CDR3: TGTGCCAGCGTGCATCCCCGGGAGACCCAGTACTTC. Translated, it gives CASVHPRETQYF.

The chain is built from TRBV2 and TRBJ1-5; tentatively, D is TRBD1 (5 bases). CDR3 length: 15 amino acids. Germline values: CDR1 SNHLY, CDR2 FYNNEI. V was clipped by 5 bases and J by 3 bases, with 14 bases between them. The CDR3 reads CASSPHRLINQPQHF. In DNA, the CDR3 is TGTGCCAGCAGTCCCCACAGGTTGATCAATCAGCCCCAGCATTTT.

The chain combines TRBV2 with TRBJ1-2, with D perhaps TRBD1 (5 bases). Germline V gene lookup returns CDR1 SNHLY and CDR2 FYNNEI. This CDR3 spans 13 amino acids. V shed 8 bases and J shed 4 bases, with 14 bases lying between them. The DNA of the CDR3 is TGTGCCAGCGGCTTGGAGGGGACCTATGGCTACACCTTC. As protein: CASGLEGTYGYTF.

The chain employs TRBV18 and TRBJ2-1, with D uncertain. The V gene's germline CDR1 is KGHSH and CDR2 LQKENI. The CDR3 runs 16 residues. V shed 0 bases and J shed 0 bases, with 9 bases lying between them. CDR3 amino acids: CASSPPERSSYNEQFF. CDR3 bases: TGTGCCAGCTCACCACCGGAACGGAGCTCCTACAATGAGCAGTTCTTC.

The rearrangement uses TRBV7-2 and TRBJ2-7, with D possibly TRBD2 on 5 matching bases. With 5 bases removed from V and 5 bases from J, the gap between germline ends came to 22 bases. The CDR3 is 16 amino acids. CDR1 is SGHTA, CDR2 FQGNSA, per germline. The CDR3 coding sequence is TGTGCCAGCAGCCTTGCCCCCGTGGGTTTGAGGGACGAGCAGTACTTC. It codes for CASSLAPVGLRDEQYF.

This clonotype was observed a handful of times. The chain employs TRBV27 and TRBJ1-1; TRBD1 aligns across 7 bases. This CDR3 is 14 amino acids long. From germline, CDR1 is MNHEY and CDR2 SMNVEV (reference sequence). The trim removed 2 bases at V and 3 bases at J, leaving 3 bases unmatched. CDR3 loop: CASSLEGADTEAFF. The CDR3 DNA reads TGTGCCAGCAGTTTAGAGGGGGCCGACACTGAAGCTTTCTTT.